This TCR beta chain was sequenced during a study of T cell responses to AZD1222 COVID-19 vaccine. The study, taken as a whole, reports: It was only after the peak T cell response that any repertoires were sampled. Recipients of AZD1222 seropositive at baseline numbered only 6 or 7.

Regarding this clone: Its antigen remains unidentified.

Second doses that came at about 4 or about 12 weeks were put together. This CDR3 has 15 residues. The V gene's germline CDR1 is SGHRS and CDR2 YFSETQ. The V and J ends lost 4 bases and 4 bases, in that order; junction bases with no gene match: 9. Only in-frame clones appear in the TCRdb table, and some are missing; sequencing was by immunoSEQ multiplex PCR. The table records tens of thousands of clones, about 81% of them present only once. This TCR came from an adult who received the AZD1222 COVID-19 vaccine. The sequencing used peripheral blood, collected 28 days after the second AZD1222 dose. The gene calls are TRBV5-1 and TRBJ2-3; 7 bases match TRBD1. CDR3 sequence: CASSETGAGPDTQYF. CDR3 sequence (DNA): TGCGCCAGCAGCGAAACAGGGGCGGGCCCAGATACGCAGTATTTT. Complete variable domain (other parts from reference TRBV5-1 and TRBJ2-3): KAGVTQTPRYLIKTRGQQVTLSCSPISGHRSVSWYQQTPGQGLQFLFEYFSETQRNKGNFPGRFSGRQFSNSRSEMNVSTLELGDSALYLCASSETGAGPDTQYFGPGTRLTVL.